This section outlines one T cell receptor beta chain sequence together with its context. TCRdb itself ran the reads through MiXCR, one entry per CDR3 protein. The sample records over 300,000 distinct CDR3 sequences, more than 8% being singletons. The data stem from a study of T cell repertoires in cytomegalovirus infection. This CDR3 contains 18 residues. V lost 1 base and J lost 3; bases outside the gene matches: 7. Germline CDR1 SGHTA, CDR2 FQGTGA. V gene TRBV7-3 combines with J gene TRBJ2-2, with 11 bases fitting TRBD2. The clonotype was recovered from a human donor in good health (CMV status not recorded). Some clones in this sample may be carry-over from other donors' samples. The sequencing sample was made of PBMCs. CDR3 in DNA: TGTGCCAGCAGCTTAAATCCTAGCGGGAGGTCGGACACCGGGGAGCTGTTTTTT. The encoded protein is CASSLNPSGRSDTGELFF.